This TCR beta chain was recovered during a study of cytotoxic CD8 clonotypes in ibrutinib-treated CLL. The table came from immunoSEQ multiplex PCR; TCRdb's copy has only in-frame clones and leaves some out. Here the sample spans approximately 200,000 clones, approximately 72% being singletons. Germline V gene data show CDR1 as SNHLY and CDR2 as FYNNEI. V lost 5 bases to trimming and J lost 3 bases; unmatched junction nucleotides: 5. This CDR3 comprises 14 residues. The sample here was PBMCs, taken after 24 months of ibrutinib treatment. The gene calls are TRBV2 and TRBJ2-7, with 9 bases lining up with TRBD1. The clonotype originates from a human donor with chronic lymphocytic leukemia. The CDR3 sequence is CASSTGTGYYEQYF. CDR3 DNA sequence: TGTGCCAGCAGTACCGGGACAGGGTACTACGAGCAGTACTTC.